The table lists the clone carrying this T cell receptor beta chain with many counts. In TCRdb, the 5' RACE reads were re-called with MiXCR into one record per CDR3 protein. The profile covers roughly 250,000 distinct CDR3 sequences, with 8% to 9.5% appearing a single time and approximately 7% taken by the ten largest. Germline V CDR1 and CDR2: LGHNA, YSLEER. The CDR3 extends over 13 amino acids. V gave up 1 base and J gave up 7 bases, with 8 bases separating them. The source of the sample is a study of CD8 T cells in ankylosing spondylitis. The sequencing sample was made of blood, either unsorted or a sorted T cell fraction (not recorded which). The chain recombines TRBV4-3 with TRBJ1-5; D might be TRBD1 (5 bases). The sequence was obtained from a male donor with ankylosing spondylitis or in good health (not recorded which). CDR3 bases: TGCGCCAGCAGCCAAGTTAGGGGACAGCCCCAGCATTTT. This encodes CASSQVRGQPQHF.